This T cell receptor (beta chain) was documented in a study of cytomegalovirus exposure and HLA in healthy donors. The CDR3 totals 15 residues. V lost 6 bases and J lost 3, with 15 bases in between. Germline CDR1 is SGHRS and CDR2 is YFSETQ. Libraries were prepared by immunoSEQ multiplex PCR; TCRdb keeps only in-frame clonotypes and omits some of them. The sample lists 68,000 or so clones; about 89% were seen once. Study outcomes and limitations: The tendency of first-cohort TCR clusters to co-occur in the 120 or so validation repertoires was the finding of a later analysis. Rare TCR sequences dominated, though some public TCRs recurred in many donors. Listed as cytomegalovirus-associated were 150 or so TCR beta chains.

Of note for this clone: Its specificity is unknown.

Sequencing was done on a sample of PBMCs. V and J are TRBV5-1 and TRBJ1-4, with a tentative D call TRBD1 (5 bases). The TCR was taken from a woman aged 18-29 years in good health and CMV-seronegative. CDR3 DNA: TGCGCCAGCAAAGTCCAGGGCTCGGCTAATGAAAAACTGTTTTTT. Translation gives CASKVQGSANEKLFF.